A single sample gave rise to the 28 T cell receptor beta chains below, sequenced in a study of blood T cell repertoires in COVID-19. TCRdb's copy holds only in-frame clones and misses some; the assay was immunoSEQ multiplex PCR. The sample contains around 400,000 clones, 83% of which appear only once. The sample consisted of PBMCs or T cells enriched from blood (not recorded which). Source of these receptors: a woman between 45 and 65 years old who had recovered from COVID-19.

This chain uses TRBV6-4 with TRBJ1-1; D remains ambiguous. Germline V gives CDR1 MRHNA, CDR2 SNTAGT. The V and J ends lost 2 bases and 2 bases respectively, with 12 bases between them. This CDR3 contains 15 residues. The CDR3 reads CASSDGNSPNTEAFF. Written as DNA, the CDR3 is TGTGCCAGCAGTGACGGCAACAGCCCAAACACTGAAGCTTTCTTT.

This chain joins TRBV19 and TRBJ1-5, with D possibly TRBD1 on 5 matching bases. CDR1 is LNHDA and CDR2 is SQIVND in the germline V gene (reference sequence). The ends were cut back, 5 bases at V and 5 bases at J, with 10 bases in the middle. The CDR3 runs 13 residues. The DNA of the CDR3 is TGTGCCAGTAGTCGACAGAAGTATCAGCCCCAGCATTTT. The encoded protein is CASSRQKYQPQHF.

The gene calls are TRBV3-1 (or the pseudogene TRBV3-2) and TRBJ2-7; perhaps TRBD2 as D (5 bases). CDR1 is LGHDT and CDR2 is YNNKEL in the germline V gene (reference sequence). The CDR3 consists of 15 residues. V was shortened by 1 base and J by 6 bases, with 16 bases between the two germline ends. The DNA of the CDR3 is TGTGCCAGCAGCCAAGGTGCTCTAGCTCTAGGCGAGCAGTACTTC. Translating it yields CASSQGALALGEQYF.

Here the CDR3 DNA reads TGTGCCAGCAGCGGGTTCCAGGGTTATGGCTACACCTTC. It yields the protein CASSGFQGYGYTF. The chain uses TRBV25-1 and TRBJ1-2; D is possibly TRBD1 (5 bases). The CDR3 spans 13 residues. Trimming stripped 6 bases from V and 5 bases from J, with 13 bases between. CDR1 and CDR2 from the germline V gene are MGHDK and SYGVNS.

This chain links TRBV5-1 with TRBJ1-1; tentatively, D is TRBD1 (5 bases). The germline V gene has CDR1 SGHRS and CDR2 YFSETQ. CDR3 length: 13 residues. The V end was cut by 3 bases, the J end by 4 bases, with 10 bases between. The chain's CDR3 is CASSWGGRTEAFF. The CDR3 DNA follows: TGCGCCAGCAGCTGGGGGGGTCGCACTGAAGCTTTCTTT.

The chain joins TRBV3-1 (or the pseudogene TRBV3-2) to TRBJ2-7; D may be TRBD2 (6 bases). The CDR3 has 17 amino acids. Trimming pared 1 base from V and 0 bases from J, leaving 16 bases between. The germline gives CDR1 LGHDT, CDR2 YNNKEL (reference sequence). In DNA form, the CDR3 reads TGTGCCAGCAGCCAAGCAAGGACTACCCATATCTCCTACGAGCAGTACTTC. This gives the protein CASSQARTTHISYEQYF.

The chain uses TRBV10-3 and TRBJ2-3; 11 bases are a match to TRBD2. Looked up from germline, CDR1 is ENHRY and CDR2 is SYGVKD. With 3 bases clipped from V and 4 bases from J, the junction kept 3 bases outside the gene matches. This CDR3 contains 15 residues. CDR3 nucleotide sequence: TGTGCCATCAGTGATAGCGGGGGGGCCGCAGATACGCAGTATTTT. This encodes CAISDSGGAADTQYF.

V usage is TRBV30 and J usage is TRBJ1-4, with 7 positions matching TRBD1. CDR3 size: 13 residues. The J segment lost 8 bases and the V segment lost 4 bases, leaving 7 bases of the junction unmatched. From germline, CDR1 is GTSNPN and CDR2 SVGIG (reference sequence). CDR3 region: CAWNDRVVEKLFF. The CDR3 DNA follows: TGTGCCTGGAACGACAGGGTAGTAGAAAAACTGTTTTTT.

The chain links TRBV7-3 to TRBJ1-1; D uncertain. V dropped 5 bases and J dropped 0 bases, with 7 bases sitting between them. CDR1 is SGHTA, CDR2 FQGTGA, per germline. The CDR3 spans 13 residues. The CDR3 DNA follows: TGTGCCAGCAGCCCCAACTTGAACACTGAAGCTTTCTTT. This sequence encodes CASSPNLNTEAFF.

This clone was counted only a few times. The chain recombines TRBV28 with TRBJ2-7, with D perhaps matching TRBD2 (5 bases). V lost 5 bases, J lost 0 bases, and 11 bases lay in between. This CDR3 has 14 residues. Germline V CDR1 and CDR2: MDHEN, SYDVKM. CDR3 coding DNA: TGTGCCAGCAGTGTAGCGAGACTCTCCTACGAGCAGTACTTC. Protein: CASSVARLSYEQYF.

This clone has a count of ten or more. J is TRBJ2-1 and V is TRBV11-2, with TRBD2 identical over 7 bases. Germline V lookup: CDR1 SGHAT, CDR2 FQNNGV. The CDR3 runs to 15 residues. V was pared by 5 bases and J by 3 bases, with 7 bases of the junction left unmatched. Here the CDR3 reads CASSPQRDFYNEQFF. CDR3 coding DNA: TGTGCCAGCAGCCCTCAGCGGGACTTCTACAATGAGCAGTTCTTC.

This chain connects TRBV15 to TRBJ2-1; 11 positions agree with TRBD2. V gave up 5 bases and J gave up 10 bases; unmatched junction bases: 13. This CDR3 is built from 16 residues. The V gene's germline CDR1 is LNHNV and CDR2 YYDKDF (reference sequence). The CDR3: CATSGGLAGGGGEQFF. The CDR3 bases are TGTGCCACCAGCGGCGGACTAGCGGGTGGAGGTGGAGAGCAGTTCTTC.

This clone was detected only once. This chain links TRBV6-5 with TRBJ1-3; D possibly corresponds to TRBD1 (5 bases). Germline-derived CDR1 and CDR2 are MNHEY and SVGAGI. The CDR3 extends over 15 amino acids. Between the trimmed V and J ends, which lost 2 bases and 1 base, there was a span of 9 bases. The CDR3 sequence is CASSYRGRSGNTIYF. The CDR3 DNA reads TGTGCCAGCAGTTACAGGGGCCGATCTGGAAACACCATATATTTT.

The V gene is TRBV11-1, the J gene TRBJ2-5; 11 positions match TRBD2. V gave up 4 bases and J gave up 1 base; unmatched junction bases: 5. The CDR3 is 16 amino acids. Per germline, CDR1 SGHAT and CDR2 FQDESV (reference sequence). CDR3 sequence: CASSSGTSGLQETQYF. CDR3 in DNA: TGTGCCAGCAGCTCCGGGACTAGCGGCCTCCAAGAGACCCAGTACTTC.

V usage is TRBV5-1 and J usage is TRBJ1-2; D is uncertain. Per germline, CDR1 SGHRS and CDR2 YFSETQ. The CDR3 loop spans 14 amino acids. V lost 6 bases, J lost 6 bases, and 18 bases lay in between. Here the CDR3 DNA reads TGCGCCAGCAAGGGAGTTGTGTCGGTTAATGGCTACACCTTC. Translated: CASKGVVSVNGYTF.

The rearrangement links TRBV7-8 to TRBJ1-1; D possibly corresponds to TRBD1 (6 bases). V dropped 2 bases and J dropped 7 bases, with 17 bases sitting between them. The germline gives CDR1 SGHVS, CDR2 FQNEAQ. This CDR3 region has 15 residues. CDR3 DNA sequence: TGTGCCAGCAGCTTACCCGAGCAGGGGTTGGGTGAAGCTTTCTTT. Translation gives CASSLPEQGLGEAFF.

The V and J genes are TRBV6-5 and TRBJ1-6; 8 positions agree with TRBD1. Germline-derived CDR1 and CDR2 are MNHEY and SVGAGI. V shed 4 bases, J shed 10 bases, and the junction held 3 bases outside the gene matches. This CDR3 is built from 13 residues. The CDR3 bases are TGTGCCAGCAGTTCCGGACAGGGCTCACCCCTCCACTTT. This encodes CASSSGQGSPLHF.

This clone was seen once. The V call is TRBV18, the J call TRBJ1-2; D is perhaps TRBD1 (5 bases). CDR1 is KGHSH, CDR2 LQKENI, per germline. The CDR3 is 16 residues long. V was clipped by 3 bases and J by 2 bases, with 16 bases between them. This CDR3 reads CASSPPNQGGNYGYTF. The CDR3 bases are TGTGCCAGCTCACCGCCTAACCAGGGCGGCAACTATGGCTACACCTTC. Combining the CDR3 with reference TRBV18 and TRBJ1-2 gives the whole variable domain NAGVMQNPRHLVRRRGQEARLRCSPMKGHSHVYWYRQLPEEGLKFMVYLQKENIIDESGMPKERFSAEFPKEGPSILRIQQVVRGDSAAYFCASSPPNQGGNYGYTFGSGTRLTVV.

The chain is built from TRBV27 and TRBJ2-7, with a possible D match to TRBD2 (7 bases). V shed 5 bases and J shed 2 bases, with 10 bases lying between them. The germline CDR1 and CDR2 sequences are MNHEY and SMNVEV (reference sequence). This CDR3 region has 13 residues. CDR3: CASSGGGPYEQYF. The CDR3 DNA follows: TGTGCCAGCAGTGGGGGGGGGCCCTACGAGCAGTACTTC.

The chain couples TRBV25-1 to TRBJ1-6, with TRBD1 identical over 7 bases. Germline lookup yields CDR1 MGHDK and CDR2 SYGVNS. The V segment lost 7 bases and the J segment 7 bases; nucleotides outside the gene matches: 7. This CDR3 has 14 residues. The CDR3 bases are TGTGCCAGCAACCTGGGACAGACGAATTCACCCCTCCACTTT. Its protein product is CASNLGQTNSPLHF. The full variable domain, in which reference TRBV25-1 and TRBJ1-6 provide the parts outside the CDR3, is EADIYQTPRYLVIGTGKKITLECSQTMGHDKMYWYQQDPGMELHLIHYSYGVNSTEKGDLSSESTVSRIRTEHFPLTLESARPSHTSQYLCASNLGQTNSPLHFGNGTRLTVT.

This clone has just a few counts. The V and J genes are TRBV5-1 and TRBJ1-1, with D perhaps matching TRBD1 (6 bases). Trimming removed 0 bases from V and 1 base from J, with 13 bases in between. The CDR3 has 16 residues. Germline CDR1 and CDR2: SGHRS and YFSETQ. CDR3 nucleotide sequence: TGCGCCAGCAGCTTGGTACAGGGTAGAAGGAACACTGAAGCTTTCTTT. Translated, it gives CASSLVQGRRNTEAFF.

The V gene is TRBV27, the J gene TRBJ1-3; unclear D gene. V dropped 3 bases and J dropped 0 bases, with 12 bases sitting between them. Germline values: CDR1 MNHEY, CDR2 SMNVEV (reference sequence). This CDR3 is built from 16 residues. The CDR3 reads CASSFNLASSGNTIYF. The CDR3 nucleotides are TGTGCCAGCAGTTTCAACCTAGCGAGCTCTGGAAACACCATATATTTT.

This clone has only one observation. This chain joins TRBV6-2 or TRBV6-3 and TRBJ2-1, with 8 nucleotides matching TRBD1. Germline-derived CDR1 and CDR2 are MNHEY and SVGEGT. This CDR3 is built from 14 residues. V was pared by 0 bases and J by 6 bases, with 1 base of the junction left unmatched. The CDR3 nucleotides read TGTGCCAGCAGTTACTCGGACAGGGCCAATGAGCAGTTCTTC. This gives the protein CASSYSDRANEQFF.

V is TRBV6-5 and J is TRBJ1-4; maybe TRBD1 (6 bases). CDR1 is MNHEY and CDR2 is SVGAGI in the germline V gene. CDR3 length: 14 residues. Trimming cost V 2 bases and J 8 bases, with 12 bases left between them. Here the CDR3 DNA reads TGTGCCAGCAGTTACACGTATACAGGGGAAAAACTGTTTTTT. This gives the protein CASSYTYTGEKLFF.

About this clone: This sample also contains other DNA sequences that code for the same CDR3. The V gene is TRBV20-1, the J gene TRBJ2-7; a weak D match, TRBD1 (5 bases). The germline CDR1 and CDR2 sequences are DFQATT and SNEGSKA (reference sequence). The CDR3 spans 11 residues. Deletions cut 6 bases from V and 3 bases from J, with 9 bases between. The CDR3 is CSASTDYEQYF. The CDR3 DNA is TGCAGTGCCTCGACAGACTACGAGCAGTACTTC.

This sequence joins TRBV21-1 and TRBJ2-7; the D call in the table, TRBD1, was not verified against the DNA. TRBV21-1 is flagged as a pseudogene. The CDR3 has 16 amino acids. CDR3 sequence reads: CASSKTTGPLSYEQYF. CDR3 nucleotide sequence: TGTGCCAGCAGCAAGACGACAGGGCCCCTTTCCTACGAGCAGTACTTC.

A single count supports this clone. The genes are TRBV3-1 (or the pseudogene TRBV3-2) and TRBJ1-3; TRBD1 matches at 7 bases. The junction had 11 bases not matched to a gene; V was cut back by 2 bases and J by 4 bases. The germline gives CDR1 LGHDT, CDR2 YNNKEL (reference sequence). The CDR3 totals 17 residues. CDR3 DNA sequence: TGTGCCAGCAGCCAAATTAAACCGGACAGGCAAGGAAACACCATATATTTT. This codes for CASSQIKPDRQGNTIYF.

This sequence joins TRBV2 and TRBJ1-2; weak D call: TRBD1 (5 bases). The CDR3 sequence is 16 residues long. The V gene's germline CDR1 is SNHLY and CDR2 FYNNEI. Between the trimmed V and J ends, which lost 6 bases and 1 base, there was a span of 18 bases. CDR3 sequence (DNA): TGTGCCAGCAGCGATGGTGTCGGACAAGTTAACTATGGCTACACCTTC. Residues: CASSDGVGQVNYGYTF.